The present T cell receptor (beta chain) was sequenced within a study of control samples from healthy donors and cancer patients. The data were produced by immunoSEQ multiplex PCR, yet TCRdb's version contains in-frame clones alone and is incomplete. The table has roughly 80,000 clones, under 90% seen once; the top ten hold around 5.8%. V gave up 6 bases and J gave up 6 bases, with 14 bases separating them. The CDR3 covers 14 residues. Germline V gene sequence: CDR1 MNHEY, CDR2 SVGAGI. This TCR was recovered from a man in his forties or fifties in good health. The material sequenced was blood. V is TRBV6-5 and J is TRBJ1-4, with D perhaps matching TRBD1 (6 bases). The chain's CDR3 is CASSQGLFDEKLFF. The CDR3 region has the DNA TGTGCCAGCAGCCAGGGGCTTTTTGATGAAAAACTGTTTTTT.